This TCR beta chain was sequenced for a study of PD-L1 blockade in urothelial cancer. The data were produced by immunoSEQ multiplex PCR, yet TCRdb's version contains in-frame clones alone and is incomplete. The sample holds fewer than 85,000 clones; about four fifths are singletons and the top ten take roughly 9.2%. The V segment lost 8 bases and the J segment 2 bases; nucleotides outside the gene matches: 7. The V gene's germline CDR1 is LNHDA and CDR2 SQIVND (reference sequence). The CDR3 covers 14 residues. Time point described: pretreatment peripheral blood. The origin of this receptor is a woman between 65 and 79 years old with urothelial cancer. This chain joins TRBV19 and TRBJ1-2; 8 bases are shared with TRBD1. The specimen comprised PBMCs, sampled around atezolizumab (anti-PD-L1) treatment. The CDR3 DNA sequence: TGTGCCAGTCGACGGACAGGGCTGAACTATGGCTACACCTTC. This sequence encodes CASRRTGLNYGYTF.